This TCR beta chain was profiled in a study of persistence of HIV-infected CD4 T cells. The libraries were made with immunoSEQ version 4 in survey mode. Each sample used up to about 1 ug genomic DNA diluted to around 9.9 ng/uL. This table comes from immunoSEQ multiplex PCR, and its TCRdb copy is limited to in-frame clones, with some not included. The sample contains some 49,000 clones, about 87% of which appear only once. For this clone: The antigen is unknown. At one end the junction does not follow the germline gene, possibly because of a read error.

Anti-CD3/anti-CD28 beads served as a nonspecific positive control stimulus. Sorting of responding CD4+ T cells relied on upregulated CD40 ligand together with CD69. Stimulated PBMCs had first been depleted of CD8+ T cells. From germline, CDR1 is SGHNT and CDR2 YYREEE (reference sequence). This CDR3 contains 14 residues. Findings and caveats of the study: TCR oligoclonality correlated with proviral oligoclonality in the same sorted populations.

The sequence came from an adult woman with HIV who was CMV-seropositive. The starting material was CD4+ T cells sorted from PBMCs after approximately 20-hour stimulation, obtained from a patient who received antiretroviral therapy. J is TRBJ2-1 and V is TRBV5-4; perhaps TRBD2 as D (6 bases). CDR3 protein: CASRLGGTNNEQFF. The CDR3 DNA follows: TGTGCCAGCCGCTTAGGAGGGACGAACAATGAGCAGTTCTTC.